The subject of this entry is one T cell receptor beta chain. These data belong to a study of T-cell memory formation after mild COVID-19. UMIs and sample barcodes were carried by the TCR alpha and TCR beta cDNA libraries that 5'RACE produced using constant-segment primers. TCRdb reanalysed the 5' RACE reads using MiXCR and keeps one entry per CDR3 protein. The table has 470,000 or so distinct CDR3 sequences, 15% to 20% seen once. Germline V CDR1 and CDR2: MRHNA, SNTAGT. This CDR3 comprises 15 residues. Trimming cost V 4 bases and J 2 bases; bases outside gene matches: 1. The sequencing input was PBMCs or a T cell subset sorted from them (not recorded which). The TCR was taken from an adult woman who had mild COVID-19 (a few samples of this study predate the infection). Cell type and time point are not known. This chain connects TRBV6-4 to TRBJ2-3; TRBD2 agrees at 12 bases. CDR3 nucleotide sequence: TGTGCCAGCAGTGGACTAGCGGGAGACACAGATACGCAGTATTTT. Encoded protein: CASSGLAGDTDTQYF.